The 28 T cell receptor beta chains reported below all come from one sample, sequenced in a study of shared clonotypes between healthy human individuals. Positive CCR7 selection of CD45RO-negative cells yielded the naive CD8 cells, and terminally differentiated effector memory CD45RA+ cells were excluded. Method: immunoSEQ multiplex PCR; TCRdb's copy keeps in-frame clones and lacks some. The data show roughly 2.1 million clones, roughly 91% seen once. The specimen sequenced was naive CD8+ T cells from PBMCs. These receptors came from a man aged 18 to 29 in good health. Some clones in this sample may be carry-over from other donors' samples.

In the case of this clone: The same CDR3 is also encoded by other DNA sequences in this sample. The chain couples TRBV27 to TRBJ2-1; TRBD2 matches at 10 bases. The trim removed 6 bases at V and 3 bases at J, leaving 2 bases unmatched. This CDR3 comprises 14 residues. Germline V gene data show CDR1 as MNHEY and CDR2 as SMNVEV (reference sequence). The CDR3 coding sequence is TGTGCCAGCAGCCAGCGGGAGGGCTACAATGAGCAGTTCTTC. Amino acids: CASSQREGYNEQFF.

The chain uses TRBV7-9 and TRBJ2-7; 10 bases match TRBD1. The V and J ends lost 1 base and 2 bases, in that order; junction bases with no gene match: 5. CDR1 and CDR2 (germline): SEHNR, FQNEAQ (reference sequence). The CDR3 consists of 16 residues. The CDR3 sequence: CASSLGGQGEPYEQYF. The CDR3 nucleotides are TGTGCCAGCAGCTTAGGAGGACAGGGGGAGCCCTACGAGCAGTACTTC.

In nucleotides, the CDR3 is TGTGCCAGCAGTGACCCACCAAGGGACAGGGGCAACACTGAAGCTTTCTTT. It specifies CASSDPPRDRGNTEAFF. The chain has TRBV2 and TRBJ1-1; 10 positions agree with TRBD1. With 3 bases clipped from V and 2 bases from J, the junction kept 9 bases outside the gene matches. Germline V gene sequence: CDR1 SNHLY, CDR2 FYNNEI. The length of the CDR3 is 17 residues.

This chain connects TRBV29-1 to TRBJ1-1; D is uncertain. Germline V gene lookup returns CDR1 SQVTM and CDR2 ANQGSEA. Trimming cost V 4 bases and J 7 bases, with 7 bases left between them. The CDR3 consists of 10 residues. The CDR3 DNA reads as TGCAGCGTTGCTCAGAGTGAAGCTTTCTTT. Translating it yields CSVAQSEAFF. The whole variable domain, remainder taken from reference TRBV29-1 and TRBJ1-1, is SAVISQKPSRDICQRGTSLTIQCQVDSQVTMMFWYRQQPGQSLTLIATANQGSEATYESGFVIDKFPISRPNLTFSTLTVSNMSPEDSSIYLCSVAQSEAFFGQGTRLTVV.

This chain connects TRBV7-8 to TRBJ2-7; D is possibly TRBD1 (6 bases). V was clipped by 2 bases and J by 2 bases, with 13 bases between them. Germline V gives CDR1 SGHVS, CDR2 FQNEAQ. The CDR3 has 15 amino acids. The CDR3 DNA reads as TGTGCCAGCAGCTTAATTGGCGGACAGACCTACGAGCAGTACTTC. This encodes CASSLIGGQTYEQYF.

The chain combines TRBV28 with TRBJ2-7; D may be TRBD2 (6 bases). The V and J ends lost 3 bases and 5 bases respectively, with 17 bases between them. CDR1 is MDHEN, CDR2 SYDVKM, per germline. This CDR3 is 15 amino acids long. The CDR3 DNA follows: TGTGCCAGCAGTTTTATAGGTGGGGAGGCAAACGAGCAGTACTTC. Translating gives CASSFIGGEANEQYF.

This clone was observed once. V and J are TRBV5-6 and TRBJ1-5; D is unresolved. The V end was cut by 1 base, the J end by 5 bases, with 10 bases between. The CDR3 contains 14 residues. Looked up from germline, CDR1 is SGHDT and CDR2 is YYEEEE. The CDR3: CASSLSASYQPQHF. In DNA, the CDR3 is TGTGCCAGCAGCTTGTCGGCGAGCTATCAGCCCCAGCATTTT.

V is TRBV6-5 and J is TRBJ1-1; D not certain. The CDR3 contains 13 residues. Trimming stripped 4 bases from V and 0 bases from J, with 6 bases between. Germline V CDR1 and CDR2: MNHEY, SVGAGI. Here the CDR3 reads CASSWAMNTEAFF. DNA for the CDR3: TGTGCCAGCAGTTGGGCGATGAACACTGAAGCTTTCTTT.

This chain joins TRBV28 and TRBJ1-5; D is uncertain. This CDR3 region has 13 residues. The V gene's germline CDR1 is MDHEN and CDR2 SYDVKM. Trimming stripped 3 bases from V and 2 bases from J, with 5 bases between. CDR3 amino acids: CASSLDGNQPQHF. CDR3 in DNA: TGTGCCAGCAGTTTGGACGGCAATCAGCCCCAGCATTTT.

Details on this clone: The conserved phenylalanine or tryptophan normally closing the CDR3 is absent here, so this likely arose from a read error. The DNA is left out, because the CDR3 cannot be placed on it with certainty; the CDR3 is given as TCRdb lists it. The CDR3 is CATSRERSYHV. The chain joins TRBV15 to TRBJ2-4; whether TRBD2, the table's D call, matches the DNA was not checked. Germline V gene lookup returns CDR1 LNHNV and CDR2 YYDKDF (reference sequence). Inclusive of both ends, the CDR3 amounts to 11 amino acids.

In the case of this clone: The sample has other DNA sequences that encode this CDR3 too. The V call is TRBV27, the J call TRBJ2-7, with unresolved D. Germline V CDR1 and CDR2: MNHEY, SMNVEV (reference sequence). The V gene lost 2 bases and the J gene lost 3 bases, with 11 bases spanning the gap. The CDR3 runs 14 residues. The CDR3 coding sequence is TGTGCCAGCAGTTTAAAAGGGCCCTACTACGAGCAGTACTTC. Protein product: CASSLKGPYYEQYF.

CDR3 in DNA: TGTGCCAGTAGTATGGTCAGGGGAGGCGAGCAGTACTTC. Protein sequence: CASSMVRGGEQYF. The rearrangement links TRBV19 to TRBJ2-7; D tentatively fits TRBD1 or TRBD2 (6 bases each). The CDR3 is 13 amino acids. Germline V gene data show CDR1 as LNHDA and CDR2 as SQIVND (reference sequence). The germline V and J ends were trimmed by 3 bases and 6 bases, with 12 bases remaining between them. Complete variable domain (other parts from reference TRBV19 and TRBJ2-7): DGGITQSPKYLFRKEGQNVTLSCEQNLNHDAMYWYRQDPGQGLRLIYYSQIVNDFQKGDIAEGYSVSREKKESFPLTVTSAQKNPTAFYLCASSMVRGGEQYFGPGTRLTVT.

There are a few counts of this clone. The CDR3 DNA reads TGTGCCAGCAGAGAACAGGGCGCGAACACCGGGGAGCTGTTTTTT. Encoded protein: CASREQGANTGELFF. J is TRBJ2-2 and V is TRBV6-4, with D possibly being TRBD1 (6 bases). Deletions cut 6 bases from V and 0 bases from J, with 11 bases between. This CDR3 is 15 amino acids long. Germline V gives CDR1 MRHNA, CDR2 SNTAGT.

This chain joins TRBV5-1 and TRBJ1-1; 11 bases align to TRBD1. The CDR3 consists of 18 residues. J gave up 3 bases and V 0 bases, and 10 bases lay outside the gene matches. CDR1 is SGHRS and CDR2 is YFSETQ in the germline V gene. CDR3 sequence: CASSLEGQGAESYTEAFF. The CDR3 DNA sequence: TGCGCCAGCAGCTTGGAAGGACAGGGGGCCGAGTCTTACACTGAAGCTTTCTTT.

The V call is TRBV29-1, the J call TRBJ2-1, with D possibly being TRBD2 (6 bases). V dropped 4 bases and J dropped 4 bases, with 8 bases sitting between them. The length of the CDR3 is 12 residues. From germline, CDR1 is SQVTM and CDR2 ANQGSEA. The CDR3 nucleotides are TGCAGCGTTGCGACTAGTTACAATGAGCAGTTCTTC. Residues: CSVATSYNEQFF.

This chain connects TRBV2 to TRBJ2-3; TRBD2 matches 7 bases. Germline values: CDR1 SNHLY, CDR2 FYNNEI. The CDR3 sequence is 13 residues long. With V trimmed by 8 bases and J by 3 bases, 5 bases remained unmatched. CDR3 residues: CASAGDATDTQYF. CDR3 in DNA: TGTGCCAGCGCGGGGGACGCTACAGATACGCAGTATTTT.

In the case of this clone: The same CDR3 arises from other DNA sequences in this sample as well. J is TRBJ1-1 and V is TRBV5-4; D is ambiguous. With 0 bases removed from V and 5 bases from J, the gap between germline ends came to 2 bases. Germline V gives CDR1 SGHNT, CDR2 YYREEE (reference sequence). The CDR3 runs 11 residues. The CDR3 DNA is TGTGCCAGCAGCTTGGGAACTGAAGCTTTCTTT. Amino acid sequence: CASSLGTEAFF.

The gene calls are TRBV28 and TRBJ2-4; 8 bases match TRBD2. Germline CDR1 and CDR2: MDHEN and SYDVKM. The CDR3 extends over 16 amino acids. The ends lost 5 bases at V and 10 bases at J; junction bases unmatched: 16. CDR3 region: CASSPTRIAGREIQYF. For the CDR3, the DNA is TGTGCCAGCAGTCCCACCCGGATAGCGGGAAGAGAAATTCAGTACTTC.

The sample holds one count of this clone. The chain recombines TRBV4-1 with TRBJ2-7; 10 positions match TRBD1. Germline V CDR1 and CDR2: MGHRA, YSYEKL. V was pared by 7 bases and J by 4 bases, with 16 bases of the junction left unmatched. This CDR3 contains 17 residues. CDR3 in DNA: TGCGCCAGCACCCCCCGTCCTGGGACAGGGGTTGGGTACGAGCAGTACTTC. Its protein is CASTPRPGTGVGYEQYF.

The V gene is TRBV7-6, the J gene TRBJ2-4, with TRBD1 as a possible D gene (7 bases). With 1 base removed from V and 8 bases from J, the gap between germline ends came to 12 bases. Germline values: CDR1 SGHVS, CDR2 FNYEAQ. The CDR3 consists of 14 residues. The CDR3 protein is CASSLGLRGDIQYF. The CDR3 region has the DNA TGTGCCAGCAGCTTAGGCCTCAGGGGGGACATTCAGTACTTC.

CDR3 residues: CASSLLVLAGVVTEAFF. The CDR3 coding sequence is TGTGCCAGCAGCTTATTGGTCTTGGCAGGGGTTGTCACTGAAGCTTTCTTT. The chain has TRBV7-2 and TRBJ1-1; the D gene is possibly TRBD1 (6 bases). V gave up 2 bases and J gave up 4 bases, with 20 bases separating them. The CDR3 length is 17 residues. Per germline, CDR1 SGHTA and CDR2 FQGNSA. Using reference TRBV7-2 and TRBJ1-1 for the parts outside the CDR3, the full variable domain is GAGVSQSPSNKVTEKGKDVELRCDPISGHTALYWYRQSLGQGLEFLIYFQGNSAPDKSGLPSDRFSAERTGGSVSTLTIQRTQQEDSAVYLCASSLLVLAGVVTEAFFGQGTRLTVV.

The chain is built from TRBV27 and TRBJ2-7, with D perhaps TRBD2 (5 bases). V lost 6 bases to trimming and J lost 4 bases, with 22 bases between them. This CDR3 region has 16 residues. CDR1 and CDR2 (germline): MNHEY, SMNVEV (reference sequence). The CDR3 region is CASSQTPPGNGYEQYF. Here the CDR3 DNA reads TGTGCCAGCAGCCAAACCCCCCCGGGGAATGGTTACGAGCAGTACTTC.

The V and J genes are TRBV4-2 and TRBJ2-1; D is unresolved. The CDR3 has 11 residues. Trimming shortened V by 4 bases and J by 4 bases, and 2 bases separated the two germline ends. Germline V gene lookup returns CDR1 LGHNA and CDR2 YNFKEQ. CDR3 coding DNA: TGTGCCAGCAGCCCTTACAATGAGCAGTTCTTC. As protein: CASSPYNEQFF.

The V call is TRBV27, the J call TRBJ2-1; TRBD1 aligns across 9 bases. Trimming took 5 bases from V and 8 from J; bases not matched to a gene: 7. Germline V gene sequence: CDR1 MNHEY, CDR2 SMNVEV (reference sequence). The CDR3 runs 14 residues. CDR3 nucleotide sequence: TGTGCCAGCAGTCCCGACAGGGGGTTGGATGAGCAGTTCTTC. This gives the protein CASSPDRGLDEQFF.

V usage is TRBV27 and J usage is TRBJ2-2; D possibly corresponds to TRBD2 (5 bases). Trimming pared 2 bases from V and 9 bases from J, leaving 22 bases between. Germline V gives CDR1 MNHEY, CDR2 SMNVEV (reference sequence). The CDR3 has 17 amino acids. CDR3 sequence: CASSLNGPSGVFRELFF. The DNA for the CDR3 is TGTGCCAGCAGTTTAAACGGTCCCAGCGGAGTCTTCAGGGAGCTGTTTTTT.

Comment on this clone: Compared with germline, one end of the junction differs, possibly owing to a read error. Here the CDR3 DNA reads TGTGCCAGCAGCGAGGGGACGGACTCCCCTAAAAGGGCTTTC. It yields the protein CASSEGTDSPKRAF. This chain joins TRBV9 and TRBJ1-2; possibly TRBD1 for D (5 bases). Looked up from germline, CDR1 is SGDLS and CDR2 is YYNGEE. The CDR3 is 14 residues long.

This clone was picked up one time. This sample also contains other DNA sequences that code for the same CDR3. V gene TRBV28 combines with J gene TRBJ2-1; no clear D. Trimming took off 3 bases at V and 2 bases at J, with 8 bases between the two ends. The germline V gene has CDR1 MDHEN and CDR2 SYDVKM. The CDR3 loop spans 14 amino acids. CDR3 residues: CASSFRGTYNEQFF. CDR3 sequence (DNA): TGTGCCAGCAGTTTTCGAGGAACCTACAATGAGCAGTTCTTC.

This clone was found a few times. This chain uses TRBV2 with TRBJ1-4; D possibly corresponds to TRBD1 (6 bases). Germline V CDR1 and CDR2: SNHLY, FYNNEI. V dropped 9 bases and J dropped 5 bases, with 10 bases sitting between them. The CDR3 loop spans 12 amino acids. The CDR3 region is CARRQENEKLFF. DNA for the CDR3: TGTGCCAGAAGACAGGAGAATGAAAAACTGTTTTTT. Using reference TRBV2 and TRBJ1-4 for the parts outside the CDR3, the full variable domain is EPEVTQTPSHQVTQMGQEVILRCVPISNHLYFYWYRQILGQKVEFLVSFYNNEISEKSEIFDDQFSVERPDGSNFTLKIRSTKLEDSAMYFCARRQENEKLFFGSGTQLSVL.